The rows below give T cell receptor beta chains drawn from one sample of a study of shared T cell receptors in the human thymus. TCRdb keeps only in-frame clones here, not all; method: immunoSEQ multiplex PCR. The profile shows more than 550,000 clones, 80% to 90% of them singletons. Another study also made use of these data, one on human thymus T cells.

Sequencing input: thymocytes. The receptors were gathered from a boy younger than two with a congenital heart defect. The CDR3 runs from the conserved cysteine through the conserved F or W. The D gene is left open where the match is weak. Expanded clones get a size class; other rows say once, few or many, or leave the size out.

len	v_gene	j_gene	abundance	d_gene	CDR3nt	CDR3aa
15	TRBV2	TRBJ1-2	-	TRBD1	TGTGCCAGCAGACTACGGGACAGAAATAACTATGGCTACACCTTC	CASRLRDRNNYGYTF
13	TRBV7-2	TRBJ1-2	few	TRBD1	TGTGCCAGCAGCTTCAGGACAGGGGCAGGCTACACCTTC	CASSFRTGAGYTF
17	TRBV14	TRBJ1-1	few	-	TGTGCCAGCAGCCCCCTGGCGGGGGTTCTAATGAACACTGAAGCTTTCTTT	CASSPLAGVLMNTEAFF
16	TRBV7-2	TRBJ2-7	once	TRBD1	TGTGCCAGCAGCTTAGGGGTCCGGGACAGGGTCTACGAGCAGTACTTC	CASSLGVRDRVYEQYF
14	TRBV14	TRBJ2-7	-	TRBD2	TGTGCCAGCAGCCAAAGAGCGGGGGGATACGAGCAGTACTTC	CASSQRAGGYEQYF
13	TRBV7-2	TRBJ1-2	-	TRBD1	TGTGCCAGCAGCTCGAACGACAGGGACGGCTACACCTTC	CASSSNDRDGYTF
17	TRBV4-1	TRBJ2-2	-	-	TGCGCCAGCAGCCAAGTAAGCCGCAACAGGGACACCGGGGAGCTGTTTTTT	CASSQVSRNRDTGELFF
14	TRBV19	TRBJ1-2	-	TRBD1	TGTGCCAGTAGGGCGCCGGGACAGTCCTATGGCTACACCTTC	CASRAPGQSYGYTF
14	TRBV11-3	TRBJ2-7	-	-	TGTGCCAGCGCCCCGGGGAGATCCTCCTACGAGCAGTACTTC	CASAPGRSSYEQYF
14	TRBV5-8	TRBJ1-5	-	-	TGTGCCAGCGGATGGGACTATAGCAATCAGCCCCAGCATTTT	CASGWDYSNQPQHF
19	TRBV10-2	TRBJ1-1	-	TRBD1	TGCGCCAGTCACCCTGACTCACTTGGACAGGGCCCCATGAACACTGAAGCTTTCTTT	CASHPDSLGQGPMNTEAFF
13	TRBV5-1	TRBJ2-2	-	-	TGCGCCAGCAGCTACGGACAGTACGGGGAGCTGTTTTTT	CASSYGQYGELFF
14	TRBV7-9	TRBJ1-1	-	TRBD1	TGTGCCAGCACCTCCATAACAGGGGTAACTGAAGCTTTCTTT	CASTSITGVTEAFF
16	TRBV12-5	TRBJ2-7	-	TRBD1	TGTGCTAGTGGTTTGCAGGGACAGGGGGTGGTCTACGAGCAGTACTTC	CASGLQGQGVVYEQYF
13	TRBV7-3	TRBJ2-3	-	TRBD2	TGTGCCAGCAGTCGAGCGGGGACAGATACGCAGTATTTT	CASSRAGTDTQYF
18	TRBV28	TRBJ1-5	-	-	TGTGCCAGCAGTCTCTGTATTCCCCGGGGGGGGAGCAATCAGCCCCAGCATTTT	CASSLCIPRGGSNQPQHF
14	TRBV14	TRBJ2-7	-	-	TGTGCCAGCAGCTTTCGACTAGGCGCCGGCGAGCAGTACTTC	CASSFRLGAGEQYF
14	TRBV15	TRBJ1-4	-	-	TGTGCCACCAGCAGAGAACAGGGCGGTGAAAAACTGTTTTTT	CATSREQGGEKLFF
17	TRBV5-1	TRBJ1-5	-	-	TGCGCCAGCAGCTTGGCCTTAGGAGGCTATAGCAATCAGCCCCAGCATTTT	CASSLALGGYSNQPQHF
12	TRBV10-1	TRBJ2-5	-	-	TGCGCCAGCAGTAACCGGCGGGAGACCCAGTACTTC	CASSNRRETQYF
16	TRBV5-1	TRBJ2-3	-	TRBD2	TGCGCCAGCAGCTCTGAGCGGGGGACTTTCACAGATACGCAGTATTTT	CASSSERGTFTDTQYF
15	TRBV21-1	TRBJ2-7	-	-	TGTGCCAGCAGCCCAATGGCGGGAGGTACCTACGAGCAGTACTTC	CASSPMAGGTYEQYF
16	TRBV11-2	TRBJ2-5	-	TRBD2	TGTGCCAGCGGCAGAAAACTAGCGGGAGATTGGGAGACCCAGTACTTC	CASGRKLAGDWETQYF
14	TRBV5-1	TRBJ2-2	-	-	TGCGCCAGCAGCTTGGGCAGGGCCACCGGGGAGCTGTTTTTT	CASSLGRATGELFF
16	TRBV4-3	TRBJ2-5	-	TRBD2	TGCGCCAGCAGCCAAGATTGGGGGGGAATCCAAGAGACCCAGTACTTC	CASSQDWGGIQETQYF
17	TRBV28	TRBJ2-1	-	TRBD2	TGTGCCAGCAGCCCCCTACGGGGGGGCGGCTCCTACAATGAGCAGTTCTTC	CASSPLRGGGSYNEQFF
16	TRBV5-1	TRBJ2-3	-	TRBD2	TGCGCCAGCAGCTTGGTACTAGCGGGTCAACCTCATACGCAGTATTTT	CASSLVLAGQPHTQYF
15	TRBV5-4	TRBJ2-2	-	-	TGTGCCAGCAGCTTTGAGTTCACGAACACCGGGGAGCTGTTTTTT	CASSFEFTNTGELFF
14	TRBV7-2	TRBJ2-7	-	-	TGTGCCAGCAGCCGAGACCACAGGGTTCACGAGCAGTACTTC	CASSRDHRVHEQYF
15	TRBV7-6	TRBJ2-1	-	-	TGTGCCAGCAGCTTAGGACTAGAGTTATACAATGAGCAGTTCTTC	CASSLGLELYNEQFF
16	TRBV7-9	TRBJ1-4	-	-	TGTGCCAGCAGCTTTATAGACAGGCGACGGACTGAAAAACTGTTTTTT	CASSFIDRRRTEKLFF
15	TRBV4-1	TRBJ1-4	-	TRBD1	TGCGCCAGCAGCCGACTCCGGGACAGGGGTGAAAAACTGTTTTTT	CASSRLRDRGEKLFF
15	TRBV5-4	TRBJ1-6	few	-	TGTGCCAGCAGCCCGAAAGCAGGGTTGGATTCACCCCTCCACTTT	CASSPKAGLDSPLHF
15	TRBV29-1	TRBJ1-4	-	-	TGCAGCGTTGAACCCACGGGGTCGGGAGGTGAAAAACTGTTTTTT	CSVEPTGSGGEKLFF
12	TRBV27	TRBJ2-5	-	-	TGTGCCAGCTGCGGGACCGCGGGGACCCAGTACTTC	CASCGTAGTQYF
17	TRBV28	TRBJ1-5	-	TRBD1	TGTGCCAGCAGTTATTCTCTCGGGACAGAGAGCAATCAGCCCCAGCATTTT	CASSYSLGTESNQPQHF
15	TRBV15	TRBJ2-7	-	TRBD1	TGTGCCACCAGAGCCCAAACAGGGGCCCTCTACGAGCAGTACTTC	CATRAQTGALYEQYF
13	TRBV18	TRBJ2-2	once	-	TGTGCCAGCTCACAACTAGATATCGGGGAGCTGTTTTTT	CASSQLDIGELFF
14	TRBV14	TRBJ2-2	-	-	TGTGCCAGCAGCCGGTTGTCAGGGGCCGGGGAGCTGTTTTTT	CASSRLSGAGELFF
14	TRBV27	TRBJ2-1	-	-	TGTGCCAGCAGTAAAGACAGCGCCCCGCGGGAGCAGTTCTTC	CASSKDSAPREQFF
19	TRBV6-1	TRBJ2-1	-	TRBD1	TGTGCCAGCAGTGAATGGGCCCCCATCCGGGACAGGGGTAAGGGCCGGCAGTTCTTC	CASSEWAPIRDRGKGRQFF
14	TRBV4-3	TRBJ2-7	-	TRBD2	TGCGCCAGCAGCCAAGACCCTAGCGGGATACCTACGTACTTC	CASSQDPSGIPTYF
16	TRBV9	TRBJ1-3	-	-	TGTGCCAGCAGCGGCGTAGCAAGCTTCTCTGGAAACACCATATATTTT	CASSGVASFSGNTIYF
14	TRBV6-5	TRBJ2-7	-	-	TGTGCCAGCAGCCCGGAGGACAGAGCCTACGAGCAGTACTTC	CASSPEDRAYEQYF
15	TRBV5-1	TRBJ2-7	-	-	TGCGCCAGCAGCTTGGTTCCGGGGAGTGTCGACGAGCAGTACTTC	CASSLVPGSVDEQYF
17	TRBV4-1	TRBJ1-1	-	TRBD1	TGCGCCAGCAGCCAAGGAGGGACAGCGGGTTCGAACACTGAAGCTTTCTTT	CASSQGGTAGSNTEAFF
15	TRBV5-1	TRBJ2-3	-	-	TGCGCCAGCAGCTTGCAGGGGATCGGCACAGATACGCAGTATTTT	CASSLQGIGTDTQYF
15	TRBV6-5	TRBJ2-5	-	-	TGTGCCAGCGCCCCAGGGGCGATTAACCAAGAGACCCAGTACTTC	CASAPGAINQETQYF
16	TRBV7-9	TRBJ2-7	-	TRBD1	TGTGCCAGCACCACCGTCGACAGGGGGCTCGCCTACGAGCAGTACTTC	CASTTVDRGLAYEQYF
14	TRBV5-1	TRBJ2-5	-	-	TGCGCCAGCAGTAATCTGGACAACCAAGAGACCCAGTACTTC	CASSNLDNQETQYF
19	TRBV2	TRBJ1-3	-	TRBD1	TGTGCCAGCAGTGATCCCAATGCGACAGGGACAAACTCTGGAAACACCATATATTTT	CASSDPNATGTNSGNTIYF
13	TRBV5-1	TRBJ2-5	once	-	TGCGCCAGCAGCACGGTCCTTCAAGAGACCCAGTACTTC	CASSTVLQETQYF
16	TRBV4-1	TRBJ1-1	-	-	TGCGCCAGCAGCCAAGATACCGGTATCGGGAACACTGAAGCTTTCTTT	CASSQDTGIGNTEAFF
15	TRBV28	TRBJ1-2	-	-	TGTGCCAGCAGTTTCATAACTCAAGTTACTTATGGCTACACCTTC	CASSFITQVTYGYTF